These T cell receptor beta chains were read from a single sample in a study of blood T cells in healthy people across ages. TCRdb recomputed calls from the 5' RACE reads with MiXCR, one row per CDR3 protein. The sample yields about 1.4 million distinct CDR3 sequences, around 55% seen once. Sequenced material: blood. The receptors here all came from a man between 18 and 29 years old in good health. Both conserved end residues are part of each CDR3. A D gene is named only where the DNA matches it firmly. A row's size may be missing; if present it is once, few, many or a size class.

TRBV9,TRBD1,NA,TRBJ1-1,TGTGCCAGCAGCGTCTCAGGGGGAACAGGCACTGAAGCTTTCTTT,CASSVSGGTGTEAFF
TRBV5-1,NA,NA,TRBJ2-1,TGCGCCAGCAGCTTGGAGACTAGACCTTACAATGAGCAGTTCTTC,CASSLETRPYNEQFF
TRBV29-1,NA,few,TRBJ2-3,TGCAGCGTTGAAGATCAGGGGGGGGCGGGGGGAATCACAGATACGCAGTATTTT,CSVEDQGGAGGITDTQYF
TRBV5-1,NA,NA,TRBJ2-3,TGCGCCAGCAGCAACACGGGACGCACTCTGCACACAGATACGCAGTATTTT,CASSNTGRTLHTDTQYF
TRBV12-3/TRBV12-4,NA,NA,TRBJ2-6,TGTGCCAGCAGTTTTGTCGGTGGAACCGGGGCCAACGTCCTGACTTTC,CASSFVGGTGANVLTF
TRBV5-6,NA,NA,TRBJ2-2,TGTGCCAGCAGCCGGCGACAGGTCGGGGAGCTGTTTTTT,CASSRRQVGELFF
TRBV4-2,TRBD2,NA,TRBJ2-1,TGTGCCAGCAGCCTCCTGGAACTGACTCTAGCGGGGGGTGGTTATGAGCAGTTCTTC,CASSLLELTLAGGGYEQFF
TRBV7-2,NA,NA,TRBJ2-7,TGTGCCAGCAGCTTAGCGCCGGTTTACGAGCAGTACTTC,CASSLAPVYEQYF
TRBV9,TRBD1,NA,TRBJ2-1,TGTGCCAGCAGCCCTTGGGACAGCTCCTACAATGAGCAGTTCTTC,CASSPWDSSYNEQFF
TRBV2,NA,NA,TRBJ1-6,TGTGCCACCACAAACCCCTCGAATAATTCACCCCTCCACTTT,CATTNPSNNSPLHF
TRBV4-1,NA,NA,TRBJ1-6,TGCGCCAGCAGCCAACTATCGAGTAATTCACCCCTCCACTTT,CASSQLSSNSPLHF
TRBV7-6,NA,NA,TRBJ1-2,TGTGCCAGCAGCTCACAGGAGACCAATTATGGCTACACCTTC,CASSSQETNYGYTF
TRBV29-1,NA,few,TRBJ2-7,TGCAGCGTTGAAGGACTTGAAAACTACGAGCAGTACTTC,CSVEGLENYEQYF
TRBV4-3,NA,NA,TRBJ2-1,TGCGCCAGCAGCCAAGAAGGTAGAGGGGGGAATGAGCAGTTCTTC,CASSQEGRGGNEQFF
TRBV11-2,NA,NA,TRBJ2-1,TGTGCCAGCAGCTTAGATCCGGGACCCAACCGGAATGAGCAGTTCTTC,CASSLDPGPNRNEQFF
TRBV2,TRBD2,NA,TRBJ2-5,TGTGCCAGCAGGAAGCGGGAGAAGGGTGAGCAGTACTTC,CASRKREKGEQYF
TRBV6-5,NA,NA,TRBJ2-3,TGTGCCAGCAGTAAACCAGGGGGGGATACGCAGTATTTT,CASSKPGGDTQYF
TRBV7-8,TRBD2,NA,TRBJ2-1,TGTGCCAGCAGCACCCGGACTAGCGTCCCCTACAATGAGCAGTTCTTC,CASSTRTSVPYNEQFF
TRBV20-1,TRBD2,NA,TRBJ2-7,TGCAGTGCTAGCCCGTCTACGGCTAGCGGGATTCTTAGCTCCTACGAGCAGTACTTC,CSASPSTASGILSSYEQYF
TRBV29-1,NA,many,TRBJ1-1,TGCAGCGTTGCGGTGAACACTGAAGCTTTCTTT,CSVAVNTEAFF
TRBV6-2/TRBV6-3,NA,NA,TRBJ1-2,TGTGCCAGCAGCCCACAGCGCGGGGGCTACACCTTC,CASSPQRGGYTF
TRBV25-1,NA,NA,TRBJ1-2,TGTGCCAGCAGTGAAGGTCAGGGGCGCTATGGCTACACCTTC,CASSEGQGRYGYTF
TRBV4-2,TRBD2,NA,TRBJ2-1,TGTGCCAGCAGCCTCCTCCCCACTAGCGGGATTTTAAATGAGCAGTTCTTC,CASSLLPTSGILNEQFF
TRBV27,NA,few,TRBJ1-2,TGTGCCAGCAGTTTAATAGGGGAGGTCGGCTACACCTTC,CASSLIGEVGYTF
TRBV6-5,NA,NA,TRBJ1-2,TGTGCCAGCAGGGTCTGGGGGGATGGCTACACCTTC,CASRVWGDGYTF
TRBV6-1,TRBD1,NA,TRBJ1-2,TGTGCCAGCAGGCAAGGGACAGCTTCTAACTATGGCTACACCTTC,CASRQGTASNYGYTF
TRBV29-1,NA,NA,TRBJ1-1,TGCAGCGTTGAAGGGTTTTCCAGGGGCACTGAAGCTTTCTTT,CSVEGFSRGTEAFF
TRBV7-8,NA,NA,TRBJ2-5,TGTGCCAGCAGCTTAGTTGGGGGAGCTGGGCAAGAGACCCAGTACTTC,CASSLVGGAGQETQYF
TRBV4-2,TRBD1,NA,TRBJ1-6,TGTGCCAGCAGCCAATCAGGGGGGTCCGATTCACCCCTCCACTTT,CASSQSGGSDSPLHF
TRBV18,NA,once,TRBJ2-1,TGTGCCAGCTCACCAAGTGTACAGGGCAGTCCCAATGAGCAGTTCTTC,CASSPSVQGSPNEQFF
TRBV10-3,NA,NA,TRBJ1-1,TGTGCCATCAGTGAGCCCAGGGCGAAGGGAACTGAAGCTTTCTTT,CAISEPRAKGTEAFF